The source of this T cell receptor beta chain is a study of OX40 agonist ivuxolimab in advanced cancers. Concerning this clone: The antigen remains unidentified.

Here immunoSEQ multiplex PCR was the method, and the copy in TCRdb shows in-frame clones only, minus some. The sample has some 60,000 clones, 65% to 85% seen once. Notes on the study in general: With doses of 0.1 to 3.0 mg/kg, CD4+ and CD8+ blood T cells had undergone clonal expansion by week 6. Expansion of clones was among the lowest in partial responders at 0.1-3.0 mg/kg.

CDR1 and CDR2 from the germline V gene are SGDLS and YYNGEE. The CDR3 length is 15 residues. V was shortened by 0 bases and J by 0 bases, with 7 bases between the two germline ends. The input for sequencing was CD4+ or CD8+ T cells sorted from blood, taken in a trial of the OX40 agonist ivuxolimab. The source of this sequence is an adult with an advanced solid tumor such as melanoma, head and neck, liver or kidney cancer. The V and J genes are TRBV9 and TRBJ2-1; D is uncertain. In DNA form, the CDR3 reads TGTGCCAGCAGCGTAGATAGTCTCTCCTACAATGAGCAGTTCTTC. It yields the protein CASSVDSLSYNEQFF.